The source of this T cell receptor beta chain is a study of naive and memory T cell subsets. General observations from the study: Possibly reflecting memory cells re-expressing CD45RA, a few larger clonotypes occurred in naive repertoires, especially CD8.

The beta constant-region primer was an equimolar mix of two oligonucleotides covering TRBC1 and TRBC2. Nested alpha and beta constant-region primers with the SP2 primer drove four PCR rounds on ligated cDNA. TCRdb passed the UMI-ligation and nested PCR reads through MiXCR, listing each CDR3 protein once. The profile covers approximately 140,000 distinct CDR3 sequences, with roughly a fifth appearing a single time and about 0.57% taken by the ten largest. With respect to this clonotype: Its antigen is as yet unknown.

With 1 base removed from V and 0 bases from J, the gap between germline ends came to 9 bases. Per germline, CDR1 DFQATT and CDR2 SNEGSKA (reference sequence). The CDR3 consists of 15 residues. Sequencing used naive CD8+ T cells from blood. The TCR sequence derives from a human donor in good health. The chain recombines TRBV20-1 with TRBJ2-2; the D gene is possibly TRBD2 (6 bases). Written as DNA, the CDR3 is TGCAGTGCTAGAGTGGCGGGATCGAACACCGGGGAGCTGTTTTTT. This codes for CSARVAGSNTGELFF.